Shown below are 2 T cell receptor beta chains from a single sample sequenced in a study of human T cells and chemical hapten exposure. TCRdb processed the RACE reads anew with MiXCR; each CDR3 protein has one entry. The sample includes roughly 360,000 distinct CDR3 sequences, 4.8% of them seen just once. The time point here: patch test 1, 2 weeks after DPC sensitization. As for treatment: therapeutic diphenylcyclopropenone sensitization with weekly scalp DPC. Specimen: whole blood, collected in connection with sensitization to the hapten diphenylcyclopropenone (DPC). The source is a woman between 50 and 59 years old with alopecia areata. Some clones in this sample may be carry-over from other donors' samples.

This clonotype was seen many times. This sequence joins TRBV6-4 and TRBJ2-3; D unresolved. Per the germline V gene, CDR1 is MRHNA and CDR2 is SNTAGT. V dropped 8 bases and J dropped 5 bases, with 17 bases sitting between them. The CDR3 is 14 residues long. CDR3 sequence (DNA): TGTGCCAGCCTTTTAAGGGAAAGGAGAGATACGCAGTATTTT. Translating it yields CASLLRERRDTQYF.

This clonotype occurred many times. V is TRBV7-9 and J is TRBJ2-1; 10 bases map to TRBD2. V shed 4 bases and J 8 bases; nucleotides not matched to a gene: 5. This CDR3 is 14 amino acids long. Germline V gene data show CDR1 as SEHNR and CDR2 as FQNEAQ (reference sequence). CDR3: CASSSSGRFDEQFF. CDR3 DNA sequence: TGTGCCAGCAGCTCTAGCGGGAGATTCGATGAGCAGTTCTTC.